Following are 18 T cell receptor beta chains from one sample sequenced in a study of OX40 agonist ivuxolimab in advanced cancers. The method was immunoSEQ multiplex PCR; TCRdb's version includes in-frame clones alone and lacks a portion of them. This sample has tens of thousands of clones, with over 80% found just once. Sequences were derived from CD4+ or CD8+ T cells sorted from blood, sampled in a trial of the OX40 agonist ivuxolimab. The receptor set was obtained from an adult with an advanced solid tumor such as melanoma, head and neck, liver or kidney cancer.

The chain recombines TRBV30 with TRBJ2-1; 9 nucleotides agree with TRBD2. Trimming took 3 bases from V and 4 from J; bases not matched to a gene: 7. The CDR3 has 15 residues. The germline V gene encodes CDR1 GTSNPN and CDR2 SVGIG (reference sequence). The CDR3 region is CAWRRRGRAYNEQFF. The CDR3 DNA follows: TGTGCCTGGAGGCGCCGCGGGAGGGCGTACAATGAGCAGTTCTTC.

V usage is TRBV9 and J usage is TRBJ2-7; 9 bases are shared with TRBD2. This CDR3 has 16 residues. The J segment lost 5 bases and the V segment lost 4 bases, leaving 13 bases of the junction unmatched. The germline V gene has CDR1 SGDLS and CDR2 YYNGEE. CDR3 nucleotides: TGTGCCAGCAGCCCTAGGGCGGGAGGGCCTGAAAACGAGCAGTACTTC. Translation: CASSPRAGGPENEQYF.

The rearrangement joins TRBV30 to TRBJ2-1; TRBD2 matches at 11 bases. CDR3 length: 17 amino acids. Germline lookup yields CDR1 GTSNPN and CDR2 SVGIG (reference sequence). The junction had 12 bases not matched to a gene; V was cut back by 3 bases and J by 5 bases. The CDR3 region has the DNA TGTGCCTGGAGGGTAGCGGGAGGGCCGTTGGGGGACAATGAGCAGTTCTTC. Amino acids: CAWRVAGGPLGDNEQFF.

The CDR3 is CAWSVWRTGGPVRYTF. CDR3 coding DNA: TGTGCCTGGAGTGTATGGAGGACAGGGGGCCCCGTGCGTTACACCTTC. This chain joins TRBV30 and TRBJ1-2; TRBD1 aligns across 11 bases. Germline assignment: CDR1 GTSNPN and CDR2 SVGIG (reference sequence). Trimming cost V 0 bases and J 11 bases; bases outside gene matches: 14. There are 16 residues in the CDR3. Combining the CDR3 with reference TRBV30 and TRBJ1-2 gives the whole variable domain SQTIHQWPATLVQPVGSPLSLECTVEGTSNPNLYWYRQAAGRGLQLLFYSVGIGQISSEVPQNLSASRPQDRQFILSSKKLLLSDSGFYLCAWSVWRTGGPVRYTFGSGTRLTVV.

This clone was picked up a small number of times. This rearrangement joins TRBV6-6 to TRBJ2-1; tentative D call: TRBD1 (6 bases). The CDR3 has 15 amino acids. Germline assignment: CDR1 MNHNY and CDR2 SVGAGI (reference sequence). Trimming stripped 2 bases from V and 9 bases from J, with 17 bases between. The CDR3 nucleotides read TGTGCCAGCAGTTACCCAGGGGAGCGTTTAGGTGAGCAGTTCTTC. Protein: CASSYPGERLGEQFF.

The chain recombines TRBV6-1 with TRBJ2-5, with D uncertain. V was clipped by 1 base and J by 2 bases, with 8 bases between them. The V gene's germline CDR1 is MNHNS and CDR2 SASEGT. There are 14 residues in the CDR3. In nucleotides, the CDR3 is TGTGCCAGCAGTGAAGTAGGTCGGCAAGAGACCCAGTACTTC. Amino acids: CASSEVGRQETQYF.

This clone was observed a single time. This chain connects TRBV7-2 to TRBJ2-1, with 11 bases that match TRBD2. The CDR3 is made up of 16 amino acids. CDR1 and CDR2 from the germline V gene are SGHTA and FQGNSA. V shed 5 bases, J shed 4 bases, and the junction held 7 bases outside the gene matches. CDR3 in amino acids: CASSRQTSGGYNEQFF. The CDR3 DNA is TGTGCCAGCAGCCGTCAAACTAGCGGGGGTTACAATGAGCAGTTCTTC.

As for this clone: At one end, the junction sequence differs from germline, possibly due to a read error. This chain uses TRBV2 with TRBJ2-3; D may be TRBD2 (5 bases). The CDR3 loop spans 9 amino acids. In germline, CDR1 is SNHLY, CDR2 FYNNEI. The CDR3 loop is CASSERLFF. Written as DNA, the CDR3 is TGTGCCAGCAGTGAAAGACTATTTTTT.

V usage is TRBV5-1 and J usage is TRBJ1-1, with D uncertain. Germline values: CDR1 SGHRS, CDR2 YFSETQ. The germline V and J ends were trimmed by 2 bases and 1 base, with 9 bases remaining between them. The CDR3 has 14 amino acids. The CDR3 sequence: CASSFSTANTEAFF. The CDR3 nucleotides read TGCGCCAGCAGCTTTAGCACAGCGAACACTGAAGCTTTCTTT.

This clone was seen only once. V gene TRBV11-2 combines with J gene TRBJ2-1, with a weak D call TRBD1 (6 bases). Germline assignment: CDR1 SGHAT and CDR2 FQNNGV. The germline V and J ends were trimmed by 7 bases and 6 bases, with 16 bases remaining between them. CDR3 length equals 14 residues. CDR3 nucleotides: TGTGCCAGCACCGAGGCAGGGGCCCTCAATGAGCAGTTCTTC. Translation: CASTEAGALNEQFF.

V is TRBV9 and J is TRBJ2-1; 8 bases align to TRBD2. The V segment lost 0 bases and the J segment 2 bases; nucleotides outside the gene matches: 1. The CDR3 has 15 residues. Germline CDR1 SGDLS, CDR2 YYNGEE. The CDR3 sequence: CASSVGSGTYNEQFF. The CDR3 nucleotides read TGTGCCAGCAGCGTAGGTAGCGGGACCTACAATGAGCAGTTCTTC.

The V call is TRBV30, the J call TRBJ2-1; 9 bases map to TRBD2. V lost 1 base to trimming and J lost 7 bases; unmatched junction nucleotides: 5. Germline CDR1 is GTSNPN and CDR2 is SVGIG (reference sequence). CDR3 size: 14 residues. The CDR3 loop reads CAWSATSGWNEQFF. The CDR3 DNA reads as TGTGCCTGGAGTGCGACTAGCGGTTGGAATGAGCAGTTCTTC.

The chain combines TRBV27 with TRBJ1-2; D gene uncertain. Trimming took 4 bases from V and 1 from J, leaving 10 bases between them. There are 14 residues in the CDR3. Looked up from germline, CDR1 is MNHEY and CDR2 is SMNVEV (reference sequence). CDR3 sequence reads: CASSSSTRNYGYTF. Here the CDR3 DNA reads TGTGCCAGCAGTTCCTCGACACGTAACTATGGCTACACCTTC.

The V gene is TRBV5-1, the J gene TRBJ2-5; D remains ambiguous. Germline V gene data show CDR1 as SGHRS and CDR2 as YFSETQ. The CDR3 is made up of 13 amino acids. Trimming left V 0 bases short and J 5 bases short, with 8 bases between. CDR3 bases: TGCGCCAGCAGCTTGGAACTATGGGAGACCCAGTACTTC. It codes for CASSLELWETQYF.

V gene TRBV10-2 combines with J gene TRBJ1-1; D unresolved. Germline values: CDR1 WSHSY, CDR2 SAAADI. Trimming removed 2 bases at V and 4 bases at J, with 11 bases between. The CDR3 has 14 residues. The CDR3 sequence: CASSENIAGTEAFF. CDR3 in DNA: TGCGCCAGCAGTGAGAACATCGCTGGCACTGAAGCTTTCTTT.

V usage is TRBV7-8 and J usage is TRBJ1-5; D gene ambiguous. The CDR3 runs to 15 residues. Germline values: CDR1 SGHVS, CDR2 FQNEAQ. V lost 1 base, J lost 9 bases, and 16 bases lay in between. CDR3 protein: CASSLGFEDPWPQHF. CDR3 DNA sequence: TGTGCCAGCAGCTTAGGGTTCGAAGACCCCTGGCCCCAGCATTTT.

This chain links TRBV11-2 with TRBJ2-3; 13 bases fit TRBD2. CDR1 is SGHAT and CDR2 is FQNNGV in the germline V gene. This CDR3 is built from 17 residues. The ends lost 4 bases at V and 3 bases at J; junction bases unmatched: 7. This CDR3 reads CASSSRTSGSWTDTQYF. The CDR3 DNA reads TGTGCCAGCAGCTCCCGGACTAGCGGGAGTTGGACAGATACGCAGTATTTT. The entire variable domain, with the rest obtained from reference TRBV11-2 and TRBJ2-3, is as follows: EAGVAQSPRYKIIEKRQSVAFWCNPISGHATLYWYQQILGQGPKLLIQFQNNGVVDDSQLPKDRFSAERLKGVDSTLKIQPAKLEDSAVYLCASSSRTSGSWTDTQYFGPGTRLTVL.

The rearrangement links TRBV4-3 to TRBJ1-5; 7 bases map to TRBD1. The CDR3 covers 14 residues. CDR1 and CDR2 from the germline V gene are LGHNA and YSLEER. V trimming: 0 bases; J trimming: 5 bases; junction bases outside the gene matches: 1. The CDR3 here is CASSQEGGYQPQHF. In nucleotides, the CDR3 is TGCGCCAGCAGCCAAGAAGGGGGCTATCAGCCCCAGCATTTT.